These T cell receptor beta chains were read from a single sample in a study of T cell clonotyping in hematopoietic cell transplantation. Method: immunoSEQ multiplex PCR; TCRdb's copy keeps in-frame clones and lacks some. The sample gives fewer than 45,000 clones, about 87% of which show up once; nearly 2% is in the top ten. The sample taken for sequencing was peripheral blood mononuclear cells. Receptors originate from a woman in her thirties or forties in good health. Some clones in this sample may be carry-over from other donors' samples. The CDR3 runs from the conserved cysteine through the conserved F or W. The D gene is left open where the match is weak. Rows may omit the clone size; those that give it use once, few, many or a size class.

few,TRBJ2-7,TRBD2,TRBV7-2,CASSLAREYEQYF,TGTGCCAGCAGCTTAGCGCGGGAGTACGAGCAGTACTTC
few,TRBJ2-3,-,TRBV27,CASSLSPIADTQYF,TGTGCCAGCAGTTTATCCCCCATAGCAGATACGCAGTATTTT
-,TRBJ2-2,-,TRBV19,CASGWEANTGELFF,TGTGCCAGTGGTTGGGAAGCGAACACCGGGGAGCTGTTTTTT
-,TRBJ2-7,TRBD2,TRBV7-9,CASSLGTSVDEQYF,TGTGCCAGCAGCTTGGGGACTAGCGTCGACGAGCAGTACTTC
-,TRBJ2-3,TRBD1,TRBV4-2,CASSQGVRDSNTDTQYF,TGTGCCAGCAGCCAGGGGGTCAGGGACAGCAACACAGATACGCAGTATTTT
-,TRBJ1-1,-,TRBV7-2,CASSAGQMTNTEAFF,TGTGCCAGCAGCGCCGGACAGATGACGAACACTGAAGCTTTCTTT
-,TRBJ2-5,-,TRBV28,CASSTGLQETQYF,TGTGCCAGCAGCACCGGGTTACAAGAGACCCAGTACTTC
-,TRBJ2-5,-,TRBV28,CASYQETQYF,TGTGCCAGCTATCAAGAGACCCAGTACTTC
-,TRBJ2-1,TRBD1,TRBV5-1,CASSLEGQGSEQFF,TGCGCCAGCAGCTTGGAGGGACAGGGGAGTGAGCAGTTCTTC
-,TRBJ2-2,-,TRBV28,CASSHGPNTGELFF,TGTGCCAGCAGTCATGGTCCGAACACCGGGGAGCTGTTTTTT
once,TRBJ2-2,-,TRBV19,CASRWQGDTGELFF,TGTGCCAGCCGCTGGCAGGGCGACACCGGGGAGCTGTTTTTT
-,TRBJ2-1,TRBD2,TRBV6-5,CASSRGGRGYNEQFF,TGTGCCAGCAGTCGCGGTGGGAGGGGCTACAATGAGCAGTTCTTC
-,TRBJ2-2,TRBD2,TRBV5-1,CASSNLPGLDSTGELFF,TGCGCCAGCAGCAATTTACCGGGACTAGATAGCACCGGGGAGCTGTTTTTT
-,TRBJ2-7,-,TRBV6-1,CASSEEGSKYF,TGTGCCAGCAGTGAAGAGGGCAGTAAGTACTTC
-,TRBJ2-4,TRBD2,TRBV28,CASRGPGLAGGGGKNF,TGTGCCAGCAGGGGCCCAGGGCTAGCGGGAGGAGGCGGAAAGAACTTC
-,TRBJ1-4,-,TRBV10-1,CASSESILSQLFF,TGCGCCAGCAGTGAGTCGATCCTCTCACAGCTGTTTTTT
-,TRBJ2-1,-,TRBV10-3,CAISESRGGVGNEQFF,TGTGCCATCAGTGAGTCGCGAGGCGGGGTAGGAAATGAGCAGTTCTTC
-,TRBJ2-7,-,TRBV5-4,CASSGGPSATYEQYF,TGTGCCAGCTCCGGGGGGCCTAGCGCGACCTACGAGCAGTACTTC
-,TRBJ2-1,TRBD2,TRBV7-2,CASSPPGLALYNEQFF,TGTGCCAGCAGCCCGCCGGGACTAGCTCTCTACAATGAGCAGTTCTTC
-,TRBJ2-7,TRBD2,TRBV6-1,CASTGGRASYEQYF,TGTGCCAGCACTGGCGGGAGGGCCTCCTACGAGCAGTACTTC
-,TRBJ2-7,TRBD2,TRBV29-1,CSVRTSGDYEQYF,TGCAGCGTTCGGACTAGCGGGGACTACGAGCAGTACTTC
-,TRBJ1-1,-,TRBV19,CASAGDTEAFF,TGTGCCAGCGCGGGGGACACTGAAGCTTTCTTT
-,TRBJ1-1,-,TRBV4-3,CASSLNLNTEAFF,TGCGCCAGCAGCCTAAACCTGAACACTGAAGCTTTCTTT
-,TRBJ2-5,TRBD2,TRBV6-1,CASTLAGEETQYF,TGTGCCAGCACCTTAGCGGGAGAAGAGACCCAGTACTTC
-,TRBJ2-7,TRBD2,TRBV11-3,CASRASGSDEQYF,TGTGCCAGCAGGGCTAGCGGGAGCGACGAGCAGTACTTC
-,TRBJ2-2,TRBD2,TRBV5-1,CASSLLAGVDTGELFF,TGCGCCAGCAGCTTACTAGCGGGAGTTGACACCGGGGAGCTGTTTTTT
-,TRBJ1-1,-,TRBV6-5,CASRRDTEAFF,TGTGCCAGCAGAAGGGACACTGAAGCTTTCTTT
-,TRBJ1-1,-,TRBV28,CASSSGTASFRGTEAFF,TGTGCCAGCAGTTCCGGGACCGCATCGTTTCGGGGCACTGAAGCTTTCTTT
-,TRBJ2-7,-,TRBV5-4,CASSLDRDEQYF,TGTGCCAGCAGCTTGGACAGGGACGAGCAGTACTTC
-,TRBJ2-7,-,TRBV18,CASSPQGWEEQYF,TGTGCCAGCTCACCACAGGGATGGGAGGAGCAGTACTTC
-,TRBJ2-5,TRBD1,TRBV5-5,CASWIRQGQETQYF,TGTGCCAGCTGGATACGACAGGGTCAAGAGACCCAGTACTTC
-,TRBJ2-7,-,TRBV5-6,CASSLNSYEQYF,TGTGCCAGCAGCTTAAACTCCTACGAGCAGTACTTC
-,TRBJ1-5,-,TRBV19,CASSWTDSNQPQHF,TGTGCCAGTAGTTGGACGGACAGCAATCAGCCCCAGCATTTT
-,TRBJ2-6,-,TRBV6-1,CASSATSREGANVLTF,TGTGCCAGCAGTGCCACCAGCCGGGAGGGGGCCAACGTCCTGACTTTC
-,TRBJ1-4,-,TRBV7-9,CASRRGRGNEKLFF,TGTGCCAGCAGACGGGGCAGGGGTAATGAAAAACTGTTTTTT
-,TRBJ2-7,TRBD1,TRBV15,CATSRDREVYEQYF,TGTGCCACCAGCCGGGACAGGGAAGTCTACGAGCAGTACTTC
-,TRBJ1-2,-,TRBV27,CASSLWGRGANYGYTF,TGTGCCAGCAGTTTATGGGGGCGTGGGGCGAACTATGGCTACACCTTC
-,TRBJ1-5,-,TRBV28,CASSLGGDPGGQPQHF,TGTGCCAGCAGTCTAGGGGGTGACCCGGGGGGTCAGCCCCAGCATTTT
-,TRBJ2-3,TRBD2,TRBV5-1,CASSLGSRAGAADTQYF,TGCGCCAGCAGCTTGGGAAGTCGAGCGGGAGCGGCAGATACGCAGTATTTT
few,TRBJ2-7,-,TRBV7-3,CASSLLPFYEQYF,TGTGCCAGCAGCTTACTCCCTTTTTACGAGCAGTACTTC
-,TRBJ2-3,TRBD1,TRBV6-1,CASSEGFMTGDLDTQYF,TGTGCCAGCAGTGAGGGTTTTATGACAGGGGATTTAGATACGCAGTATTTT
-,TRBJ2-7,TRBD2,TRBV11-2,CASSLGTSSYEQYF,TGTGCCAGCAGCTTAGGGACTAGCTCCTACGAGCAGTACTTC
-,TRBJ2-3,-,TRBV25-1,CASSELGDLDTQYF,TGTGCCAGCAGTGAATTAGGGGACCTGGATACGCAGTATTTT